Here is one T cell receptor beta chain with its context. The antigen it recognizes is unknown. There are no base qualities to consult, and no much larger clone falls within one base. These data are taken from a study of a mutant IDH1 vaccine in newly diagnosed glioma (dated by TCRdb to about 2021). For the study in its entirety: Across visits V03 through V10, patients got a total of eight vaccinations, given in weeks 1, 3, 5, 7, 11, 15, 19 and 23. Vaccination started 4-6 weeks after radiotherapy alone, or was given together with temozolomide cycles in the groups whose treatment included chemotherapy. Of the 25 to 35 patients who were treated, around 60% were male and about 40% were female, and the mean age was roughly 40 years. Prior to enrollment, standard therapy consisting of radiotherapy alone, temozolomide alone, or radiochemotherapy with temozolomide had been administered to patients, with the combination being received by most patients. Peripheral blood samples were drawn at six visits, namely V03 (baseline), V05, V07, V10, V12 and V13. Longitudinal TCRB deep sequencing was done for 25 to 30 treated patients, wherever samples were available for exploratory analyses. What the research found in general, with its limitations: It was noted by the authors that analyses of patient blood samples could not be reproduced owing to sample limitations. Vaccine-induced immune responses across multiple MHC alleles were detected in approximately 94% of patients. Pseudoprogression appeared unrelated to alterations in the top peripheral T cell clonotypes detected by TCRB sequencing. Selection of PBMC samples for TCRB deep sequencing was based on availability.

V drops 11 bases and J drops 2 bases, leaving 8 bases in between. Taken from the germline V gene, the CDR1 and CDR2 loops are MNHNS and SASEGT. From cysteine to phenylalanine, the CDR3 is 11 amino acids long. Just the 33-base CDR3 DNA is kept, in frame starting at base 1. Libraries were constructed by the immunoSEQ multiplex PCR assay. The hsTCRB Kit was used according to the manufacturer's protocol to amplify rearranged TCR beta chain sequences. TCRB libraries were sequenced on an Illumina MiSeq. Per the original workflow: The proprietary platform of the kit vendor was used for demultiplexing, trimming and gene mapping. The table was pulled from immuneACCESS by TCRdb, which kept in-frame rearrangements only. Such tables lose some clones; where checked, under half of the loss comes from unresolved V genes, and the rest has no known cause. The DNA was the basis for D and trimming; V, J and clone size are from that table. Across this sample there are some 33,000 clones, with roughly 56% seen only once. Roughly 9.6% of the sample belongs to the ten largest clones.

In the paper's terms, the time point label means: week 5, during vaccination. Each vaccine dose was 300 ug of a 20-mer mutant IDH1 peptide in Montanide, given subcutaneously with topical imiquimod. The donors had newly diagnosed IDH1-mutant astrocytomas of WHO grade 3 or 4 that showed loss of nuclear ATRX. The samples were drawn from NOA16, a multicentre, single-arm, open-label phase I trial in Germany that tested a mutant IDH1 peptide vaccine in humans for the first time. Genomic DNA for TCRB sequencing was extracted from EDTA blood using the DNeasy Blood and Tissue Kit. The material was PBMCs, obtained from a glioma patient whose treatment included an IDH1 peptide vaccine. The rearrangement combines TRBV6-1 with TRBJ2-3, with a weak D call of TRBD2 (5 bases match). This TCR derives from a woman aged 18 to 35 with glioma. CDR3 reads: CAGGYTDTQYF. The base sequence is TGTGCCGGAGGATACACAGATACGCAGTATTTT.